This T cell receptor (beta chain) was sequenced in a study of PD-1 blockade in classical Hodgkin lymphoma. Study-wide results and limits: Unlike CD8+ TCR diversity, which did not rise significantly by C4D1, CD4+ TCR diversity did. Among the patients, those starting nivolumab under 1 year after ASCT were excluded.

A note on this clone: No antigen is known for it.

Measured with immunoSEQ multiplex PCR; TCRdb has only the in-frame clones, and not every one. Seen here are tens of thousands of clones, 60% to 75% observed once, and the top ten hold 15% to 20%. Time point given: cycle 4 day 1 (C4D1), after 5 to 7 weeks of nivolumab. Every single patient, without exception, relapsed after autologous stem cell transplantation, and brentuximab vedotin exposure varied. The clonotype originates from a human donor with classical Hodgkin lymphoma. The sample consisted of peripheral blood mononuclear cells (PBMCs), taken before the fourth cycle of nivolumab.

The CDR3 bases are TGTGCCAGCAGCTTAATCAGCGGGAGTGGTAATGAGCAGTTCTTC. It is translated as CASSLISGSGNEQFF. This chain uses TRBV7-2 with TRBJ2-1; TRBD2 matches at 8 bases. CDR3 length: 15 residues. The junction had 7 bases not matched to a gene; V was cut back by 2 bases and J by 7 bases. Germline CDR1 SGHTA, CDR2 FQGNSA.